Below are 25 T cell receptor beta chains sequenced from a single sample in a study of blood T cells in healthy people across ages (dated by TCRdb to the mid-2010s). Library prep was done by 5' RACE. TCRdb records Illumina HiSeq 2500 as the sequencer. The second PCR ran for about 7 to 11 cycles and used a J-beta primer mix along with a sample-barcoded 5' primer. TCRdb took the public reads, trimmed them with fastp at Q25, ran MiXCR for clone calling and kept in-frame beta chains. Each CDR3 protein appears once, grouped with its most common genes and DNA. This sample comprises about 1.6 million distinct CDR3 sequences, almost 35% of them detected only once. The ten largest make up around 11% of the sample. The specimen was blood. These receptors all stem from a woman in her 30s in good health.

This clonotype appeared a few times. V and J are TRBV5-1 and TRBJ1-5, with unresolved D. Trimming took off 4 bases at V and 7 bases at J, with 15 bases between the two ends. The CDR3 spans 14 residues. Germline CDR1 is SGHRS and CDR2 is YFSETQ. CDR3 DNA sequence: TGCGCCAGCAGCGAAATCGAGGTCGACCAGCCCCAGCATTTT. Encoded protein: CASSEIEVDQPQHF. The entire variable domain, with the rest obtained from reference TRBV5-1 and TRBJ1-5, is as follows: KAGVTQTPRYLIKTRGQQVTLSCSPISGHRSVSWYQQTPGQGLQFLFEYFSETQRNKGNFPGRFSGRQFSNSRSEMNVSTLELGDSALYLCASSEIEVDQPQHFGDGTRLSIL.

The V gene is TRBV20-1, the J gene TRBJ1-2; D unresolved. V was pared by 7 bases and J by 1 base, with 19 bases between. Looked up from germline, CDR1 is DFQATT and CDR2 is SNEGSKA (reference sequence). The CDR3 is 15 residues long. The CDR3 bases are TGCAGTGTGCGGGAGCAGCATACCCTTAACTATGGCTACACCTTC. Translating it yields CSVREQHTLNYGYTF.

This clonotype was counted a single time. The V call is TRBV21-1, the J call TRBJ2-5; the table assigns TRBD1, which was not confirmed against the DNA. TRBV21-1 constitutes a pseudogene. The CDR3 sequence is 16 residues long. CDR3 loop: CASSNPMARGQETQYF. As DNA, the CDR3 is TGTGCCAGCAGCAACCCAATGGCGAGGGGGCAAGAGACCCAGTACTTC.

There are a few counts of this clonotype. CDR3 amino acids: CASRRQGAESYEQYF. CDR3 bases: TGTGCCAGCCGGAGACAGGGGGCAGAGTCCTACGAGCAGTACTTC. The chain links TRBV28 to TRBJ2-7, with TRBD1 matching 10 bases. This CDR3 comprises 15 residues. Germline V gene data show CDR1 as MDHEN and CDR2 as SYDVKM. The V gene end was trimmed by 8 bases and the J gene end by 1 base; junction bases not matched to a gene: 8.

V and J are TRBV3-1 and TRBJ1-5; tentative D call: TRBD1 (6 bases). Deletions cut 6 bases from V and 0 bases from J, with 15 bases between. This CDR3 contains 16 residues. Germline V lookup: CDR1 LGHDT, CDR2 YNNKEL (reference sequence). CDR3 region: CASRGGGPLSNQPQHF. In nucleotides, the CDR3 is TGTGCCAGCAGGGGAGGGGGTCCCCTTAGCAATCAGCCCCAGCATTTT.

V usage is TRBV28 and J usage is TRBJ1-2; D unclear. V shed 5 bases and J shed 6 bases, with 13 bases lying between them. Germline V lookup: CDR1 MDHEN, CDR2 SYDVKM. The CDR3 runs 13 residues. For the CDR3, the DNA is TGTGCCAGCAGTGGCACGACTCGAAATGGCTACACCTTC. Its protein product is CASSGTTRNGYTF.

V is TRBV20-1 and J is TRBJ2-1, with D perhaps matching TRBD2 (5 bases). V was cut by 5 bases and J by 4 bases, with 12 bases left in between. The CDR3 consists of 13 residues. Per germline, CDR1 DFQATT and CDR2 SNEGSKA (reference sequence). In DNA form, the CDR3 reads TGCAGTGCTCCGCCGACGGGGTACAATGAGCAGTTCTTC. This encodes CSAPPTGYNEQFF.

The rearrangement uses TRBV11-2 and TRBJ2-7; 10 bases match TRBD1. The CDR3 runs to 18 residues. V lost 5 bases and J lost 6; bases outside the gene matches: 19. Germline-derived CDR1 and CDR2 are SGHAT and FQNNGV. The DNA of the CDR3 is TGTGCCAGCAGCCATAGACTGACAGGGGGCGTAATATTGGGCGAGCAGTACTTC. Amino acid sequence: CASSHRLTGGVILGEQYF.

The chain links TRBV19 to TRBJ1-5; D might be TRBD1 (5 bases). This CDR3 comprises 17 residues. With 1 base removed from V and 4 bases from J, the gap between germline ends came to 17 bases. Germline-derived CDR1 and CDR2 are LNHDA and SQIVND (reference sequence). CDR3 nucleotides: TGTGCCAGTAGTATAGGTCGGGGCCTAGGCGGGAATCAGCCCCAGCATTTT. It specifies CASSIGRGLGGNQPQHF.

Here the CDR3 reads CASAREGQGYEQYF. The CDR3 region has the DNA TGTGCCAGCGCCCGTGAGGGGCAGGGCTACGAGCAGTACTTC. The rearrangement joins TRBV12-3 or TRBV12-4 to TRBJ2-7; either TRBD1 or TRBD2 may fit D (5 bases each). The CDR3 has 14 residues. V lost 8 bases and J lost 3, with 17 bases in between.

This clonotype occurred a few times. The chain couples TRBV7-2 to TRBJ1-5; 10 nucleotides line up with TRBD1. CDR3 size: 17 residues. Germline CDR1 SGHTA, CDR2 FQGNSA. With V trimmed by 5 bases and J by 0 bases, 7 bases remained unmatched. The CDR3 is CASSGRDRGYSNQPQHF. CDR3 DNA sequence: TGTGCCAGCAGCGGCCGGGACAGGGGTTATAGCAATCAGCCCCAGCATTTT.

Points on this clonotype: A much larger clonotype is one base distant, so this may be a read error. The CDR3: CSTRGPIAYEQYF. CDR3 DNA: TGCAGTACAAGGGGACCGATCGCCTACGAGCAGTACTTC. The chain employs TRBV20-1 and TRBJ2-5; either TRBD1 or TRBD2 may supply D (5 bases each). The J call is doubtful: the DNA matches TRBJ2-7 better. The CDR3 extends over 13 amino acids. Germline CDR1 reads DFQATT; CDR2 reads SNEGSKA (reference sequence).

At least ten counts were recorded for this clonotype. V is TRBV7-2 and J is TRBJ2-3; D gene unclear. The CDR3 covers 12 residues. V shed 2 bases and J shed 6 bases, with 6 bases lying between them. Per germline, CDR1 SGHTA and CDR2 FQGNSA. In DNA, the CDR3 is TGTGCCAGCAGCTTAATGGGGGATACGCAGTATTTT. It yields the protein CASSLMGDTQYF.

This clonotype was counted only a few times. V usage is TRBV7-9 and J usage is TRBJ2-7, with D perhaps being TRBD1 or TRBD2 (5 bases each). The germline CDR1 and CDR2 sequences are SEHNR and FQNEAQ (reference sequence). V was clipped by 0 bases and J by 1 base, with 13 bases between them. The CDR3 covers 16 residues. The CDR3, as DNA: TGTGCCAGCAGCTTAGCTACAGGAGGAAAATCCTACGAGCAGTACTTC. Translation: CASSLATGGKSYEQYF.

This chain links TRBV6-6 with TRBJ1-6; possible D gene TRBD1, 5 bases. The V and J ends lost 6 bases and 7 bases respectively, with 13 bases between them. CDR3 length: 14 residues. Germline CDR1 is MNHNY and CDR2 is SVGAGI (reference sequence). CDR3 amino acids: CASSQGAENSPLHF. Written as DNA, the CDR3 is TGTGCCAGCAGCCAAGGGGCGGAGAATTCACCCCTCCACTTT.

This clonotype was observed a few times. The chain uses TRBV27 and TRBJ2-7, with D maybe TRBD1 (5 bases). The CDR3 extends over 15 amino acids. Germline CDR1 MNHEY, CDR2 SMNVEV (reference sequence). With 5 bases removed from V and 0 bases from J, the gap between germline ends came to 14 bases. The CDR3 loop reads CASSHRQTSSYEQYF. Here the CDR3 DNA reads TGTGCCAGCAGTCACAGACAGACCAGCTCCTACGAGCAGTACTTC.

This chain joins TRBV7-2 and TRBJ1-1; D uncertain. Germline CDR1 SGHTA, CDR2 FQGNSA. V was shortened by 5 bases and J by 10 bases, with 14 bases between the two germline ends. CDR3 length: 12 residues. The CDR3 bases are TGTGCCAGCAGCCCAATGGGCAGCGGAGCTTTCTTT. This gives the protein CASSPMGSGAFF. Using reference TRBV7-2 and TRBJ1-1 for the parts outside the CDR3, the full variable domain is GAGVSQSPSNKVTEKGKDVELRCDPISGHTALYWYRQSLGQGLEFLIYFQGNSAPDKSGLPSDRFSAERTGGSVSTLTIQRTQQEDSAVYLCASSPMGSGAFFGQGTRLTVV.

The chain has TRBV7-3 and TRBJ2-2, with D possibly being TRBD1 (5 bases). Germline values: CDR1 SGHTA, CDR2 FQGTGA. The CDR3 has 18 residues. The V and J ends lost 5 bases and 0 bases respectively, with 19 bases between them. The CDR3 DNA sequence: TGTGCCAGCAGCCCCACCGCCCGTCGGACATCGAACACCGGGGAGCTGTTTTTT. Protein: CASSPTARRTSNTGELFF.

The V and J genes are TRBV7-9 and TRBJ2-7; D not certain. V was trimmed by 8 bases and J by 7 bases, leaving 18 bases between them. The CDR3 totals 13 residues. The germline CDR1 and CDR2 sequences are SEHNR and FQNEAQ (reference sequence). The CDR3 nucleotides read TGTGCCAGCTCCCTGACCTCCTCCCAGGAGCAGTACTTC. Translation: CASSLTSSQEQYF.

This clonotype was counted a few times. CDR3 sequence (DNA): TGTGCCAGCAGCTTACCAGTGACGTCCTACAATGAGCAGTTCTTC. Encoded protein: CASSLPVTSYNEQFF. V is TRBV7-8 and J is TRBJ2-1; D not certain. Trimming removed 2 bases at V and 1 base at J, with 9 bases between. The CDR3 length is 15 residues. In germline, CDR1 is SGHVS, CDR2 FQNEAQ.

This clonotype was seen ten or more times. The rearrangement uses TRBV12-3 or TRBV12-4 and TRBJ2-1; possible D gene TRBD2, 5 bases. There are 16 residues in the CDR3. Trimming removed 1 base from V and 4 bases from J, with 14 bases in between. Here the CDR3 reads CASSLEGGLSYNEQFF. The CDR3 DNA reads as TGTGCCAGCAGTTTAGAGGGCGGGTTGTCATACAATGAGCAGTTCTTC.

The J gene is TRBJ2-3, the V gene TRBV20-1; TRBD2 matches at 11 bases. Per germline, CDR1 DFQATT and CDR2 SNEGSKA (reference sequence). Trimming cost V 8 bases and J 7 bases; bases outside gene matches: 14. The CDR3 loop spans 15 amino acids. The CDR3 DNA reads as TGCAGTACGCAGGATCTAGCGGGAGGCCGGTATACGCAGTATTTT. It translates to CSTQDLAGGRYTQYF.

The rearrangement uses TRBV21-1 and TRBJ2-7; the table's D call, TRBD1, has no DNA check behind it. TRBV21-1 is tagged as a pseudogene. This CDR3 is 16 amino acids long. CDR3 residues: CASSKEGDTQGYEQYF. The CDR3 region has the DNA TGTGCCAGCAGCAAAGAGGGGGACACCCAAGGATACGAGCAGTACTTC.

This clonotype has a count of ten or more. The chain combines TRBV10-3 with TRBJ2-3, with D hard to call. V lost 5 bases to trimming and J lost 6 bases, with 15 bases between them. The CDR3 spans 14 residues. Per germline, CDR1 ENHRY and CDR2 SYGVKD. The CDR3 sequence: CAISPAGSLDTQYF. The CDR3 nucleotides read TGTGCCATCAGTCCCGCAGGCAGCCTGGATACGCAGTATTTT.

The chain has TRBV7-2 and TRBJ1-2; 7 nucleotides align to TRBD1. From germline, CDR1 is SGHTA and CDR2 FQGNSA. V trimming: 4 bases; J trimming: 8 bases; junction bases outside the gene matches: 13. CDR3 length equals 15 residues. CDR3 in amino acids: CASSCDQGGIGGYTF. Written as DNA, the CDR3 is TGTGCCAGCAGCTGCGACCAGGGGGGAATCGGCGGCTACACCTTC.